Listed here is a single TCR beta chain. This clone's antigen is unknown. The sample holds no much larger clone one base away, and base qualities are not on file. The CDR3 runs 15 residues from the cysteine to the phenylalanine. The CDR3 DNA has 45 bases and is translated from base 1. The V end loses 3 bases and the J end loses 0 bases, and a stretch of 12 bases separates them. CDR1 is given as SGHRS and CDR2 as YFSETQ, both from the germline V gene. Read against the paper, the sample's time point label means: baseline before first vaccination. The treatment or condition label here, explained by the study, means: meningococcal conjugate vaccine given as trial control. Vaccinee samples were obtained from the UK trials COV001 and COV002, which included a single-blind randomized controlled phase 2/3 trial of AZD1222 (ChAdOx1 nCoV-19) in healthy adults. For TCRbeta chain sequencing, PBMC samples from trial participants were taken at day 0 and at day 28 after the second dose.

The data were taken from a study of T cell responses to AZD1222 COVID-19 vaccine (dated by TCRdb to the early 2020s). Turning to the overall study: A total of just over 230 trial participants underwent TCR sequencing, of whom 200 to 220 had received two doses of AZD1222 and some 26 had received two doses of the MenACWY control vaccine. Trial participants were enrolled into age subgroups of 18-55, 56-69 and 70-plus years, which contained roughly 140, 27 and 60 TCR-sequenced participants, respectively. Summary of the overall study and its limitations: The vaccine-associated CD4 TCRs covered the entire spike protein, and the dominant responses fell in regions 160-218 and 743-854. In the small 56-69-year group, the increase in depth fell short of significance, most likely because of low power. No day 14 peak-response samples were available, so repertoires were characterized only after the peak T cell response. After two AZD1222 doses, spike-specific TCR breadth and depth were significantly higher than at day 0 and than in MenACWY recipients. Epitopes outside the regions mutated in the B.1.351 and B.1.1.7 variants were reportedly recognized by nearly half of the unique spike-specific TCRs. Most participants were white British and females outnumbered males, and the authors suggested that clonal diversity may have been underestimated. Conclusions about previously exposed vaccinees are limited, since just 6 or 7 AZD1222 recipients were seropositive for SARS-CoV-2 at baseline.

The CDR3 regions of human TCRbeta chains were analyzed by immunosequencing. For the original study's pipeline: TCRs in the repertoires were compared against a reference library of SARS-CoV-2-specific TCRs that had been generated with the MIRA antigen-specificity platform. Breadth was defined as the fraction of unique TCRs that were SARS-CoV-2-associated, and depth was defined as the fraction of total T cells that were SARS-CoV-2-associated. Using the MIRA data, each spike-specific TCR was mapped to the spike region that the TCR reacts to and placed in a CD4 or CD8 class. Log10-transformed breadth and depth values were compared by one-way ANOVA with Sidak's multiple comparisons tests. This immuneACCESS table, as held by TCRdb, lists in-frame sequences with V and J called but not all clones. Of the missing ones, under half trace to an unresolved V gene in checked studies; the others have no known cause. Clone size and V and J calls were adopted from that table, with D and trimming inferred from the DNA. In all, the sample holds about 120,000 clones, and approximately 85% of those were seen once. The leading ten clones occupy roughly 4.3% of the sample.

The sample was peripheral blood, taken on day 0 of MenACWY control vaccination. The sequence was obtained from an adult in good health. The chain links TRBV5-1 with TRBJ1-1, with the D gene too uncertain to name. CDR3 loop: CASSSGPAMNTEAFF. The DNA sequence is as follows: TGCGCCAGCAGCTCAGGCCCGGCAATGAACACTGAAGCTTTCTTT.